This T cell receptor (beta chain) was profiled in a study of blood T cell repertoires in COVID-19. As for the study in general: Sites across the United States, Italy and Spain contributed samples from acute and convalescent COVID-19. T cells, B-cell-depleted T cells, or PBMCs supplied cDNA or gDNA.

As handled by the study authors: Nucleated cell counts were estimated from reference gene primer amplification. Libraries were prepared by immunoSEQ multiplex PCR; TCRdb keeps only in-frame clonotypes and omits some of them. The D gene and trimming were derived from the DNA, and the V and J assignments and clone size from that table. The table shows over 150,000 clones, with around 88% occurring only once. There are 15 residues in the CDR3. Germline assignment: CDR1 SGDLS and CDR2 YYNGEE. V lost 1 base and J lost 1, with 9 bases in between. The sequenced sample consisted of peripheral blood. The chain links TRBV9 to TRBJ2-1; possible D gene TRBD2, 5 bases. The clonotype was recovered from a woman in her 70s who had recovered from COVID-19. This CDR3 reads CASSVSPGSYNEQFF. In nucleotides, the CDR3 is TGTGCCAGCAGCGTATCCCCGGGGTCCTACAATGAGCAGTTCTTC.